These 9 T cell receptor beta chains came from one sample sequenced in a study of blood T cell repertoires in COVID-19. Sequencing was performed with immunoSEQ multiplex PCR; in TCRdb, only in-frame clones are kept and a portion is missing. The table includes about 410,000 clones, 89% detected once. The sample comprised peripheral blood. Source of these receptors: a woman in her thirties or forties with COVID-19, enrolled during active disease.

The chain uses TRBV5-4 and TRBJ2-1, with 11 positions matching TRBD1. Germline V gives CDR1 SGHNT, CDR2 YYREEE (reference sequence). The J segment lost 7 bases and the V segment lost 1 base, leaving 7 bases of the junction unmatched. The CDR3 is 16 residues long. CDR3 nucleotides: TGTGCCAGCAGCTTGATGGGGACAGGGGGATCAAATGAGCAGTTCTTC. This gives the protein CASSLMGTGGSNEQFF.

This sequence joins TRBV11-2 and TRBJ1-4, with 7 bases that match TRBD1. Germline lookup yields CDR1 SGHAT and CDR2 FQNNGV. This CDR3 is built from 14 residues. V shed 3 bases and J 8 bases; nucleotides not matched to a gene: 6. CDR3 loop: CASSFQGVREKLFF. Here the CDR3 DNA reads TGTGCCAGCAGCTTCCAGGGGGTGAGGGAAAAACTGTTTTTT.

V usage is TRBV4-3 and J usage is TRBJ2-3, with a tentative D call TRBD2 (5 bases). This CDR3 spans 12 amino acids. Germline CDR1 and CDR2: LGHNA and YSLEER. V dropped 2 bases and J dropped 8 bases, with 8 bases sitting between them. This CDR3 reads CASSQQGSTQYF. The DNA for the CDR3 is TGCGCCAGCAGCCAACAAGGGAGTACGCAGTATTTT.

The chain joins TRBV7-2 to TRBJ1-5; D is perhaps TRBD1 (6 bases). CDR1 is SGHTA, CDR2 FQGNSA, per germline. V was pared by 5 bases and J by 11 bases, with 19 bases between. The CDR3 consists of 14 residues. This chain's CDR3 is CASSLGQSSAAQHF. CDR3 DNA: TGTGCCAGCAGCCTCGGACAGTCATCAGCGGCCCAGCATTTT.

This clone was seen once. Its ends do not fully match the called genes, so a read error is possible. The V gene is TRBV7-7, the J gene TRBJ2-5; 8 positions match TRBD1. Germline lookup yields CDR1 SSHAT and CDR2 FNYEAQ (reference sequence). The CDR3 is made up of 15 amino acids. CDR3 sequence (DNA): TGTGCTAGCAGCTTAGGGGACAGGAGACAAGAGACCCAGTACTTC. Protein product: CASSLGDRRQETQYF. The full variable domain, with the rest looked up from reference TRBV7-7 and TRBJ2-5, is GAGVSQSPRYKVTKRGQDVTLRCDPISSHATLYWYQQALGQGPEFLTYFNYEAQPDKSGLPSDRFSAERPEGSISTLTIQRTEQRDSAMYRCASSLGDRRQETQYFGPGTRLLVL.

This clone occurred once. V and J are TRBV9 and TRBJ2-1; D perhaps matches TRBD1 (5 bases). The germline V gene encodes CDR1 SGDLS and CDR2 YYNGEE. V shed 2 bases and J shed 0 bases, with 9 bases lying between them. There are 15 residues in the CDR3. The CDR3 protein is CASSVTASSYNEQFF. The CDR3 nucleotides read TGTGCCAGCAGCGTGACAGCTAGCTCCTACAATGAGCAGTTCTTC.

The chain employs TRBV7-9 and TRBJ1-5; D is uncertain. Germline CDR1 and CDR2: SEHNR and FQNEAQ (reference sequence). This CDR3 has 15 residues. V dropped 1 base and J dropped 2 bases, with 9 bases sitting between them. This CDR3 is CASSLGGIGNQPQHF. The CDR3, as DNA: TGTGCCAGCAGCTTAGGAGGAATAGGCAATCAGCCCCAGCATTTT.

V gene TRBV10-3 combines with J gene TRBJ1-5; D is unresolved. V was pared by 2 bases and J by 2 bases, with 7 bases between. From germline, CDR1 is ENHRY and CDR2 SYGVKD. This CDR3 has 14 residues. CDR3 bases: TGTGCCATCAGTGAGACAATCGGCAATCAGCCCCAGCATTTT. It translates to CAISETIGNQPQHF.

The V call is TRBV5-4, the J call TRBJ1-6; possibly TRBD1 for D (5 bases). This CDR3 spans 14 amino acids. The germline CDR1 and CDR2 sequences are SGHNT and YYREEE (reference sequence). V lost 4 bases, J lost 5 bases, and 10 bases lay in between. CDR3 region: CASSTGLDNSPLHF. In DNA, the CDR3 is TGTGCCAGCAGCACGGGACTGGATAATTCACCCCTCCACTTT.